These 18 T cell receptor beta chains were sequenced from one sample in a study of shared clonotypes between healthy human individuals. Here immunoSEQ multiplex PCR was the method, and the copy in TCRdb shows in-frame clones only, minus some. In the table there are roughly 1,100,000 clones, 65% to 75% of which are singletons. Sequenced material: memory CD4+ T cells sorted from blood. Indicated subset: CD45RA-negative fraction. All receptors derive from a man between 18 and 35 years old in good health.

This clone has only a few counts. The chain links TRBV5-1 to TRBJ1-4; possible D gene TRBD1, 5 bases. Germline CDR1 reads SGHRS; CDR2 reads YFSETQ. The CDR3 length is 17 residues. Trimming cost V 0 bases and J 5 bases, with 17 bases left between them. The CDR3 bases are TGCGCCAGCAGCTTGGAAGGGTCCAATGGGGCAAATGAAAAACTGTTTTTT. Its translation: CASSLEGSNGANEKLFF. The full variable domain, with the rest looked up from reference TRBV5-1 and TRBJ1-4, is KAGVTQTPRYLIKTRGQQVTLSCSPISGHRSVSWYQQTPGQGLQFLFEYFSETQRNKGNFPGRFSGRQFSNSRSEMNVSTLELGDSALYLCASSLEGSNGANEKLFFGSGTQLSVL.

A few counts support this clone. The rearrangement joins TRBV18 to TRBJ2-5; 7 bases align to TRBD2. V lost 3 bases, J lost 5 bases, and 12 bases stayed unmatched. The CDR3 totals 16 residues. The V gene's germline CDR1 is KGHSH and CDR2 LQKENI. The CDR3 region has the DNA TGTGCCAGCTCACCTTCCGGACTAGGGCCCGTTGAGACCCAGTACTTC. Translation gives CASSPSGLGPVETQYF.

This clone came up a few times. The chain carries TRBV5-1 and TRBJ1-1; D gene uncertain. Trimming shortened V by 3 bases and J by 0 bases, and 9 bases separated the two germline ends. The CDR3 runs 14 residues. The germline V gene has CDR1 SGHRS and CDR2 YFSETQ. Here the CDR3 DNA reads TGCGCCAGCAGCTCAGCTTCGGTGAACACTGAAGCTTTCTTT. Amino acid sequence: CASSSASVNTEAFF.

The chain employs TRBV29-1 and TRBJ2-3; D is possibly TRBD1 (7 bases). Per the germline V gene, CDR1 is SQVTM and CDR2 is ANQGSEA. This CDR3 is built from 19 residues. V was pared by 0 bases and J by 4 bases, with 26 bases between. The DNA of the CDR3 is TGCAGCGTTGAAGACCCTCTACAAACAGGGGAAGTAGCGGCAGATACGCAGTATTTT. This gives the protein CSVEDPLQTGEVAADTQYF.

The chain has TRBV5-4 and TRBJ1-2; D gene ambiguous. In germline, CDR1 is SGHNT, CDR2 YYREEE (reference sequence). The length of the CDR3 is 17 residues. Between the trimmed V and J ends, which lost 1 base and 4 bases, there was a span of 20 bases. CDR3 DNA sequence: TGTGCCAGCAGCTTGTTGGGAGTTATTCCCTCGGTCTATGGCTACACCTTC. Translated, it gives CASSLLGVIPSVYGYTF.

This chain uses TRBV30 with TRBJ1-5; perhaps TRBD1 as D (5 bases). CDR3 length: 16 amino acids. The V gene lost 0 bases and the J gene lost 0 bases, with 12 bases spanning the gap. CDR1 and CDR2 (germline): GTSNPN, SVGIG (reference sequence). The CDR3 is CAWSVPARDSNQPQHF. The CDR3 DNA reads as TGTGCCTGGAGTGTACCGGCCAGGGATAGCAATCAGCCCCAGCATTTT.

This clone was picked up a small number of times. This same CDR3 is encoded by further DNA sequences in the sample. This chain links TRBV29-1 with TRBJ2-3; 9 bases line up with TRBD2. Trimming took 7 bases from V and 1 from J; bases not matched to a gene: 0. The CDR3 is made up of 12 amino acids. Germline lookup yields CDR1 SQVTM and CDR2 ANQGSEA. The DNA of the CDR3 is TGCAGCGGGACTAGCGGCACAGATACGCAGTATTTT. Protein: CSGTSGTDTQYF.

Only one count was recorded for this clone. The chain recombines TRBV9 with TRBJ1-3, with unresolved D. V lost 0 bases and J 4 bases, leaving 11 bases between the germline ends. Germline CDR1 is SGDLS and CDR2 is YYNGEE. The CDR3 is made up of 15 amino acids. The CDR3, as DNA: TGTGCCAGCAGCGTAGGTCGGTCCGGAGGAAACACCATATATTTT. It yields the protein CASSVGRSGGNTIYF.

This sequence joins TRBV29-1 and TRBJ2-5, with a tentative D call TRBD2 (6 bases). The V gene's germline CDR1 is SQVTM and CDR2 ANQGSEA. The CDR3 has 14 residues. V dropped 0 bases and J dropped 5 bases, with 13 bases sitting between them. The CDR3 sequence: CSVEEWGAGETQYF. CDR3 sequence (DNA): TGCAGCGTTGAAGAGTGGGGTGCGGGGGAGACCCAGTACTTC.

The chain joins TRBV5-4 to TRBJ2-3, with D possibly being TRBD1 (6 bases). The germline V and J ends were trimmed by 4 bases and 2 bases, with 17 bases remaining between them. The germline V gene has CDR1 SGHNT and CDR2 YYREEE (reference sequence). CDR3 length equals 16 residues. CDR3 sequence reads: CASSHRGTRITDTQYF. The CDR3 region has the DNA TGTGCCAGCAGCCACCGAGGGACAAGAATCACAGATACGCAGTATTTT. The full variable domain, its missing parts supplied by reference TRBV5-4 and TRBJ2-3, is ETGVTQSPTHLIKTRGQQVTLRCSSQSGHNTVSWYQQALGQGPQFIFQYYREEENGRGNFPPRFSGLQFPNYSSELNVNALELDDSALYLCASSHRGTRITDTQYFGPGTRLTVL.

The rearrangement uses TRBV11-3 and TRBJ2-5; TRBD1 is a possible D gene (5 bases). In germline, CDR1 is SGHNT, CDR2 YENEEA. V was cut by 4 bases and J by 3 bases, with 15 bases left in between. The CDR3 contains 15 residues. The CDR3 here is CASSSRADSEETQYF. DNA for the CDR3: TGTGCCAGCAGCTCTAGGGCCGACAGTGAAGAGACCCAGTACTTC. The full variable domain, in which reference TRBV11-3 and TRBJ2-5 provide the parts outside the CDR3, is EAGVVQSPRYKIIEKKQPVAFWCNPISGHNTLYWYLQNLGQGPELLIRYENEEAVDDSQLPKDRFSAERLKGVDSTLKIQPAELGDSAVYLCASSSRADSEETQYFGPGTRLLVL.

The gene calls are TRBV30 and TRBJ1-4, with D possibly TRBD1 on 6 matching bases. Germline V lookup: CDR1 GTSNPN, CDR2 SVGIG (reference sequence). V gave up 3 bases and J gave up 7 bases, with 15 bases separating them. The CDR3 is made up of 14 amino acids. Here the CDR3 reads CAWRAQGGGEKLFF. The CDR3 nucleotides are TGTGCCTGGAGGGCACAGGGTGGAGGTGAAAAACTGTTTTTT.

This chain links TRBV30 with TRBJ2-2; D remains unclear. V lost 3 bases to trimming and J lost 0 bases, with 8 bases between them. This CDR3 is 14 amino acids long. The germline V gene encodes CDR1 GTSNPN and CDR2 SVGIG (reference sequence). The DNA of the CDR3 is TGTGCCTGGAGGCAAGCCGCGAACACCGGGGAGCTGTTTTTT. As protein: CAWRQAANTGELFF.

Of note for this clone: A read error may be the cause here, since a much bigger clone is one base away. The sample holds other DNA sequences that translate to the same CDR3. This chain connects TRBV6-1 to TRBJ2-7; 7 nucleotides align to TRBD1. CDR1 and CDR2 (germline): MNHNS, SASEGT. The CDR3 runs 13 residues. The CDR3 DNA is TGTGCCAGCAGGACCGGACAGGTCTACGAGCAATACTTC. Translated, it gives CASRTGQVYEQYF.

The chain joins TRBV6-1 to TRBJ2-6, with 10 positions matching TRBD1. The CDR3 spans 17 residues. Germline trimming cut 3 bases from V and 2 bases from J; bases unmatched to any gene: 4. The germline gives CDR1 MNHNS, CDR2 SASEGT. The CDR3 coding sequence is TGTGCCAGCAGTGACCGGGACAGGGGAGCTGGGGCCAACGTCCTGACTTTC. Translating it yields CASSDRDRGAGANVLTF.

The rearrangement joins TRBV2 to TRBJ1-5; D is perhaps TRBD1 (5 bases). The CDR3 is 13 residues long. From germline, CDR1 is SNHLY and CDR2 FYNNEI. The germline V and J ends were trimmed by 7 bases and 7 bases, with 14 bases remaining between them. The CDR3 loop is CASMGGEAQPQHF. The CDR3 DNA reads TGTGCCAGCATGGGGGGGGAGGCGCAGCCCCAGCATTTT.

Written as DNA, the CDR3 is TGCGCCAGCAGCCAGGAGACAGGGTCTGGGGCCAACGTCCTGACTTTC. It codes for CASSQETGSGANVLTF. The V gene is TRBV4-1, the J gene TRBJ2-6, with 7 bases aligning to TRBD1. V dropped 3 bases and J dropped 1; count of bases not matched to a gene: 3. The CDR3 spans 16 residues. Germline-derived CDR1 and CDR2 are MGHRA and YSYEKL.

This sequence joins TRBV30 and TRBJ2-7; D perhaps matches TRBD2 (5 bases). Germline CDR1 is GTSNPN and CDR2 is SVGIG (reference sequence). The CDR3 has 12 amino acids. V lost 2 bases and J 2 bases, leaving 7 bases between the germline ends. Written as DNA, the CDR3 is TGTGCCTGGAGTCTACTAGCCTACGAGCAGTACTTC. Residues: CAWSLLAYEQYF.